This T cell receptor beta chain was sequenced for a study of CD8 T cells in ankylosing spondylitis. TCRdb re-called the 5' RACE reads through MiXCR, storing one row per CDR3 protein. The sample has around 340,000 distinct CDR3 sequences; roughly 22% are singletons. Germline assignment: CDR1 SGHDT and CDR2 YYEEEE. The CDR3 loop spans 15 amino acids. With 4 bases clipped from V and 7 bases from J, the junction kept 11 bases outside the gene matches. The sequenced sample consisted of blood, either unsorted or a sorted T cell fraction (not recorded which). The rearrangement uses TRBV5-6 and TRBJ2-1; 7 positions agree with TRBD1. This TCR came from a male donor with ankylosing spondylitis or in good health (not recorded which). In DNA, the CDR3 is TGTGCCAGCAGCCCTCTAGGGGGCCGGTGGAATGAGCAGTTCTTC. It encodes CASSPLGGRWNEQFF.